The 9 T cell receptor beta chains presented below share a single source sample, sequenced in a study of cytomegalovirus exposure and HLA in healthy donors. Primers: 60 Vbeta forward and 13 Jbeta reverse. The table came from immunoSEQ multiplex PCR; TCRdb's copy has only in-frame clones and leaves some out. The repertoire has 65,000 to 85,000 clones, 65% to 70% of them found once; the top ten carry 2% to 2.5%. The sequenced sample consisted of PBMCs. The source is a woman aged 25 to 45 in good health and CMV-seronegative.

In this sample, this clone turned up a few times. The chain couples TRBV29-1 to TRBJ1-1; weak D call: TRBD1 (6 bases). V dropped 7 bases and J dropped 5 bases, with 8 bases sitting between them. The CDR3 runs 10 residues. CDR1 SQVTM and CDR2 ANQGSEA come from the germline V gene. The CDR3, as DNA: TGCAGCGGAGGGGGAACTGAAGCTTTCTTT. Its translation is CSGGGTEAFF.

This chain links TRBV7-3 with TRBJ1-4; maybe TRBD1 (5 bases). V lost 2 bases and J lost 3, with 13 bases in between. The CDR3 covers 16 residues. CDR1 and CDR2 from the germline V gene are SGHTA and FQGTGA. The CDR3 sequence: CASSLDFAGSNEKLFF. The DNA of the CDR3 is TGTGCCAGCAGCTTAGACTTTGCAGGGTCTAATGAAAAACTGTTTTTT.

This rearrangement joins TRBV11-2 to TRBJ2-1; tentative D call: TRBD1 (6 bases). The V end lost 2 bases, the J end lost 13 bases, and 15 bases lay between the germline ends. The CDR3 runs 13 residues. Per germline, CDR1 SGHAT and CDR2 FQNNGV. The CDR3, as DNA: TGTGCCAGCAGCTTACCTGCTCCGACAGGACAGTTCTTC. Encoded protein: CASSLPAPTGQFF.

This chain connects TRBV7-3 to TRBJ1-5; 7 bases are a match to TRBD1. The CDR3 is 14 amino acids. The J segment lost 9 bases and the V segment lost 2 bases, leaving 7 bases of the junction unmatched. CDR1 SGHTA and CDR2 FQGTGA come from the germline V gene. CDR3 sequence reads: CASSLGDSRRPQHF. As DNA, the CDR3 is TGTGCCAGCAGCTTAGGGGACAGCCGGAGGCCCCAGCATTTT.

V usage is TRBV9 and J usage is TRBJ2-3; no clear D. V was clipped by 1 base and J by 2 bases, with 8 bases between them. CDR3 length: 14 amino acids. Germline CDR1 SGDLS, CDR2 YYNGEE. The CDR3 reads CASSVNSYTDTQYF. Written as DNA, the CDR3 is TGTGCCAGCAGCGTAAACAGCTACACAGATACGCAGTATTTT.

The chain employs TRBV10-2 and TRBJ2-1, with TRBD2 matching over 12 bases. CDR1 is WSHSY, CDR2 SAAADI, per germline. V gave up 4 bases and J gave up 0 bases; unmatched junction bases: 7. The CDR3 extends over 18 amino acids. The CDR3 region is CASSGTSGAVSSYNEQFF. CDR3 bases: TGCGCCAGCAGTGGGACTAGCGGGGCCGTTAGCTCCTACAATGAGCAGTTCTTC.

The chain is built from TRBV7-2 and TRBJ2-7, with TRBD1 matching 10 bases. This CDR3 comprises 15 residues. J lost 3 bases, V lost 1 base, and 3 bases had no gene match. Germline CDR1 is SGHTA and CDR2 is FQGNSA. CDR3 bases: TGTGCCAGCAGCTTAGTTTGGACAGGGGGCTACGAGCAGTACTTC. It translates to CASSLVWTGGYEQYF.

The genes are TRBV11-2 and TRBJ2-3; 10 bases match TRBD1. Trimming removed 5 bases from V and 5 bases from J; junction bases left unmatched: 7. This CDR3 contains 15 residues. CDR1 and CDR2 from the germline V gene are SGHAT and FQNNGV. CDR3 region: CASSQRQGAEDTQYF. The CDR3 bases are TGTGCCAGCAGCCAAAGACAGGGGGCTGAAGATACGCAGTATTTT.

This clone was counted between two and nine times. This chain joins TRBV6-6 and TRBJ1-5, with D possibly matching TRBD1 (5 bases). The CDR3 has 14 amino acids. Between the trimmed V and J ends, which lost 0 bases and 5 bases, there was a span of 8 bases. CDR1 and CDR2 (germline): MNHNY, SVGAGI (reference sequence). Here the CDR3 reads CASSYSSRDQPQHF. Here the CDR3 DNA reads TGTGCCAGCAGTTACTCATCCAGGGATCAGCCCCAGCATTTT.